This T cell receptor beta chain was documented in a study of CD8 T cells in Susac syndrome. TEMRA cells were enriched by FACS, and CD4+ and CD8+ T cells were negatively isolated. V was clipped by 5 bases and J by 3 bases, with 17 bases between them. The CDR3 has 15 residues. Germline loops: CDR1 SEHNR, CDR2 FQNEAQ (reference sequence). Roughly 0.45 to 1 ug RNA was reverse transcribed with random hexamers. The amplification used immunoSEQ multiplex PCR on TCR beta CDR3; it spanned 54 Vbeta and 13 Jbeta. A single record per CDR3 protein comes from TCRdb applying MiXCR to the immunoSEQ multiplex PCR reads. The sample includes 100,000 to 150,000 distinct CDR3 sequences, over 90% of them seen just once.

The gene calls are TRBV7-9 and TRBJ2-7, with D perhaps TRBD2 (6 bases). This sequence originates from a human donor with multiple sclerosis. Source material: CD8+ T cells from PBMCs. CDR3 sequence reads: CASSPLGGSLYEQYF. CDR3 DNA: TGTGCCAGCAGCCCCCTGGGGGGTTCGCTCTACGAGCAGTACTTC.